The 14 T cell receptor beta chains in this list originate from one sample, sequenced in a study of identical twins. TCRdb processed the 5' RACE reads anew with MiXCR; each CDR3 protein has one entry. Of around 1.7 million distinct CDR3 sequences listed, under 35% were seen once; the top ten hold less than 0.35%. The sample taken for sequencing was cord blood. These receptors were obtained from a newborn girl in good health.

This clonotype turned up a few times. The chain carries TRBV27 and TRBJ1-4; no firm D call. The CDR3 has 16 residues. V dropped 0 bases and J dropped 0 bases, with 8 bases sitting between them. Germline assignment: CDR1 MNHEY and CDR2 SMNVEV (reference sequence). Here the CDR3 reads CASSLSGAATNEKLFF. CDR3 nucleotides: TGTGCCAGCAGTTTATCAGGCGCCGCAACTAATGAAAAACTGTTTTTT.

This clonotype was found a few times. The gene calls are TRBV3-1 and TRBJ2-6; 8 bases fit TRBD1. Germline CDR1 and CDR2: LGHDT and YNNKEL (reference sequence). The CDR3 extends over 17 amino acids. The ends lost 0 bases at V and 2 bases at J; junction bases unmatched: 3. The CDR3 region is CASSQDQTGAGANVLTF. The CDR3 DNA reads as TGTGCCAGCAGCCAAGATCAGACAGGGGCTGGGGCCAACGTCCTGACTTTC.

The chain links TRBV6-1 to TRBJ1-2, with D uncertain. CDR1 is MNHNS, CDR2 SASEGT, per germline. The CDR3 runs to 15 residues. Trimming stripped 10 bases from V and 0 bases from J, with 18 bases between. CDR3 coding DNA: TGTGCCACTTCAACCGCCAGCACAACTAACTATGGCTACACCTTC. Amino acid sequence: CATSTASTTNYGYTF.

This clonotype was observed at least ten times. The gene calls are TRBV25-1 and TRBJ1-2; D not resolved. V was shortened by 2 bases and J by 1 base, with 2 bases between the two germline ends. The CDR3 consists of 12 residues. Germline CDR1 and CDR2: MGHDK and SYGVNS. CDR3 nucleotide sequence: TGTGCCAGCAGTGAACTTAACTATGGCTACACCTTC. It specifies CASSELNYGYTF.

In the case of this clonotype: Its ends do not fully match the called genes, so a read error is possible. The chain has TRBV20-1 and TRBJ1-2; 8 nucleotides align to TRBD1. This CDR3 is 16 amino acids long. CDR1 and CDR2 from the germline V gene are DFQATT and SNEGSKA (reference sequence). The CDR3: CSSRDRRTGPSGGYTF. CDR3 coding DNA: TGCAGTTCTAGAGATCGGAGGACAGGGCCTTCCGGGGGCTACACCTTC.

Only a few counts were recorded for this clonotype. The chain is built from TRBV6-1 and TRBJ1-5, with TRBD1 matching over 7 bases. V trimming: 8 bases; J trimming: 3 bases; junction bases outside the gene matches: 7. Germline CDR1 reads MNHNS; CDR2 reads SASEGT. The CDR3 runs to 14 residues. Written as DNA, the CDR3 is TGTGCCAGCGGACGGGACAGACTCAATCAGCCCCAGCATTTT. Residues: CASGRDRLNQPQHF.

V usage is TRBV7-9 and J usage is TRBJ2-7; possible D gene TRBD1, 6 bases. CDR3 size: 16 residues. The germline V gene has CDR1 SEHNR and CDR2 FQNEAQ (reference sequence). V dropped 1 base and J dropped 0 bases, with 13 bases sitting between them. The CDR3 region is CASSLVTGSLSYEQYF. The CDR3 DNA reads as TGTGCCAGCAGCTTAGTGACAGGTTCCCTCTCCTACGAGCAGTACTTC.

A few counts support this clonotype. The J gene is TRBJ2-1, the V gene TRBV20-1; 10 bases map to TRBD2. The V gene's germline CDR1 is DFQATT and CDR2 SNEGSKA (reference sequence). Trimming took 1 base from V and 5 from J; bases not matched to a gene: 5. The CDR3 has 15 residues. CDR3 sequence reads: CSARGLAGAHNEQFF. CDR3 DNA: TGCAGTGCTAGAGGTCTAGCGGGAGCCCACAATGAGCAGTTCTTC.

V and J are TRBV7-8 and TRBJ2-1, with 8 bases fitting TRBD1. CDR1 SGHVS and CDR2 FQNEAQ come from the germline V gene. The CDR3 covers 14 residues. V dropped 5 bases and J dropped 5; count of bases not matched to a gene: 5. The CDR3 sequence: CASSPTGGNNEQFF. CDR3 coding DNA: TGTGCCAGCAGCCCAACAGGGGGGAACAATGAGCAGTTCTTC.

This clonotype was counted ten times or more. The rearrangement links TRBV10-3 to TRBJ2-7; D is possibly TRBD1 (6 bases). This CDR3 comprises 16 residues. CDR1 and CDR2 (germline): ENHRY, SYGVKD. V lost 2 bases and J 2 bases, leaving 16 bases between the germline ends. The CDR3 spells CAISETLGTPTYEQYF. Here the CDR3 DNA reads TGTGCCATCAGTGAGACACTGGGGACACCTACCTACGAGCAGTACTTC.

The CDR3 is CASPWRAAYLYNEQFF. DNA for the CDR3: TGTGCCAGCCCATGGAGGGCAGCCTACCTCTACAATGAGCAGTTCTTC. This rearrangement joins TRBV18 to TRBJ2-1, with D perhaps matching TRBD2 (6 bases). The CDR3 is 16 residues long. Germline V gene lookup returns CDR1 KGHSH and CDR2 LQKENI. Trimming cost V 8 bases and J 3 bases, with 20 bases left between them.

This clonotype has only a few counts. The chain links TRBV20-1 to TRBJ1-2; TRBD1 might be the D (6 bases). Trimming stripped 5 bases from V and 2 bases from J, with 15 bases between. CDR3 length: 14 residues. Germline loops: CDR1 DFQATT, CDR2 SNEGSKA (reference sequence). The CDR3 DNA sequence: TGCAGTGCTGCCGCCTGGACAGAGAACTATGGCTACACCTTC. It encodes CSAAAWTENYGYTF.

Only one count was recorded for this clonotype. An end of the junction differs from the germline gene, which may be a read error. J is TRBJ2-5 and V is TRBV11-3; a possible D gene is TRBD1 (5 bases). The J call may be wrong; the DNA end is better matched by TRBJ2-7. The CDR3 contains 12 residues. Germline values: CDR1 SGHNT, CDR2 YENEEA. This CDR3 is CAISLGAFEQYF. The CDR3 DNA sequence: TGTGCCATCAGCTTAGGGGCCTTCGAGCAGTACTTC.

Notes on this clonotype: A much larger clone is a single base away; this may be a read error. V gene TRBV24-1 combines with J gene TRBJ2-1; 11 bases are a match to TRBD1. This CDR3 region has 16 residues. CDR1 and CDR2 from the germline V gene are KGHDR and SFDVKD. The CDR3 DNA sequence: TGTGCCACCAGTAATTTTGGGACAGGGGGCTACAATGAGCAGTTCTTC. Amino acids: CATSNFGTGGYNEQFF.